Presented here are 4 T cell receptor beta chains from one specimen sequenced in a study of early T cells in non-severe SARS-CoV-2 infection. TCRdb passed the 5' RACE reads through MiXCR, listing each CDR3 protein once. Of about 30,000 distinct CDR3 sequences listed, approximately 4.8% are singletons. The sample comprised whole blood. Receptors originate from an adult who was a healthcare worker with PCR-confirmed SARS-CoV-2 infection or an uninfected control (not recorded which).

The chain is built from TRBV20-1 and TRBJ2-3; 12 bases agree with TRBD2. The CDR3 is 16 residues long. Germline CDR1 and CDR2: DFQATT and SNEGSKA (reference sequence). J gave up 5 bases and V 0 bases, and 6 bases lay outside the gene matches. The CDR3 sequence is CSARDRLAGAGDTQYF. CDR3 bases: TGCAGTGCTAGAGATCGACTAGCGGGGGCCGGAGATACGCAGTATTTT.

The chain uses TRBV29-1 and TRBJ2-1; TRBD2 matches at 11 bases. V lost 6 bases and J lost 6; bases outside the gene matches: 4. CDR3 length equals 13 residues. Germline-derived CDR1 and CDR2 are SQVTM and ANQGSEA. Written as DNA, the CDR3 is TGCAGCGTGTCGACTAGCGGGACCAATGAGCAGTTCTTC. Translation gives CSVSTSGTNEQFF.

There are many counts of this clonotype. The chain couples TRBV29-1 to TRBJ1-1, with no clear D. Trimming removed 4 bases from V and 7 bases from J, with 7 bases in between. CDR1 and CDR2 (germline): SQVTM, ANQGSEA. This CDR3 is 10 amino acids long. CDR3 in amino acids: CSVVKHEAFF. CDR3 DNA: TGCAGCGTTGTCAAACATGAAGCTTTCTTT.

The rearrangement uses TRBV6-1 and TRBJ1-6; D is uncertain. The CDR3 runs 14 residues. CDR1 MNHNS and CDR2 SASEGT come from the germline V gene. Trimming removed 1 base at V and 7 bases at J, with 8 bases between. The DNA for the CDR3 is TGTGCCAGCAGTGAAGACAGTGAGAATTCACCCCTCCACTTT. Amino acids: CASSEDSENSPLHF.